The 18 T cell receptor beta chains below all came from one sample that was sequenced in a study of shared clonotypes between healthy human individuals. Method: immunoSEQ multiplex PCR; TCRdb's copy keeps in-frame clones and lacks some. The repertoire holds about 700,000 clones, with about 90% as singletons. Naive CD8 cells lacked CD45RO, underwent positive selection for CCR7 and left out terminally differentiated effector memory CD45RA+ cells. Sequences were obtained from naive CD8+ T cells sorted from blood. The receptors were gathered from a man aged 25-45 years in good health.

The genes are TRBV5-1 and TRBJ2-5; TRBD1 aligns across 9 bases. From germline, CDR1 is SGHRS and CDR2 YFSETQ. The CDR3 length is 15 residues. V was clipped by 4 bases and J by 4 bases; unmatched bases: 8. The CDR3 loop is CASSQPGQGAETQYF. The CDR3 coding sequence is TGCGCCAGCAGCCAACCGGGACAGGGAGCAGAGACCCAGTACTTC. Drawing the rest from reference TRBV5-1 and TRBJ2-5, the complete variable domain is KAGVTQTPRYLIKTRGQQVTLSCSPISGHRSVSWYQQTPGQGLQFLFEYFSETQRNKGNFPGRFSGRQFSNSRSEMNVSTLELGDSALYLCASSQPGQGAETQYFGPGTRLLVL.

CDR3 bases: TGTGCCAGCAGTTTAGGAGGCCCCACCGGGGAGCTGTTTTTT. Translation: CASSLGGPTGELFF. V and J are TRBV27 and TRBJ2-2; perhaps TRBD2 as D (5 bases). With 2 bases removed from V and 4 bases from J, the gap between germline ends came to 8 bases. The length of the CDR3 is 14 residues. Germline values: CDR1 MNHEY, CDR2 SMNVEV (reference sequence).

The chain combines TRBV13 with TRBJ2-1, with 8 bases lining up with TRBD2. CDR1 is PRHDT, CDR2 FYEKMQ, per germline (reference sequence). The CDR3 length is 16 residues. V trimming: 2 bases; J trimming: 9 bases; junction bases outside the gene matches: 12. For the CDR3, the DNA is TGTGCCAGCAGCTTATATTCGGGAGGGCCACACACTGAGCAGTTCTTC. It yields the protein CASSLYSGGPHTEQFF. Full variable domain (missing parts from reference TRBV13 and TRBJ2-1): AAGVIQSPRHLIKEKRETATLKCYPIPRHDTVYWYQQGPGQDPQFLISFYEKMQSDKGSIPDRFSAQQFSDYHSELNMSSLELGDSALYFCASSLYSGGPHTEQFFGPGTRLTVL.

The gene calls are TRBV11-2 and TRBJ1-5; 9 positions match TRBD1. With 5 bases clipped from V and 10 bases from J, the junction kept 12 bases outside the gene matches. The CDR3 length is 15 residues. Germline CDR1 SGHAT, CDR2 FQNNGV. The CDR3 reads CASSQGGTGITPQHF. The CDR3 DNA follows: TGTGCCAGCAGCCAGGGGGGGACAGGGATTACTCCCCAGCATTTT.

The chain carries TRBV7-9 and TRBJ2-7, with D possibly being TRBD2 (5 bases). This CDR3 comprises 12 residues. Germline CDR1 SEHNR, CDR2 FQNEAQ (reference sequence). V lost 6 bases, J lost 6 bases, and 12 bases lay in between. The CDR3 DNA reads as TGTGCCAGCAGTTCTGCGAGGGCCGAGCAGTACTTC. This translates into CASSSARAEQYF.

The CDR3 region is CASSLTSARGAKNIQYF. CDR3 nucleotides: TGTGCCAGCAGCTTAACTAGCGCCCGGGGAGCCAAAAACATTCAGTACTTC. The chain links TRBV7-9 to TRBJ2-4; 7 bases agree with TRBD2. The CDR3 covers 17 residues. The germline V gene has CDR1 SEHNR and CDR2 FQNEAQ (reference sequence). V dropped 2 bases and J dropped 0; count of bases not matched to a gene: 7.

V gene TRBV7-9 combines with J gene TRBJ1-2; D ambiguous. Trimming took 1 base from V and 4 from J, leaving 13 bases between them. Germline assignment: CDR1 SEHNR and CDR2 FQNEAQ (reference sequence). There are 15 residues in the CDR3. The chain's CDR3 is CASSLGGAGIYGYTF. CDR3 coding DNA: TGTGCCAGCAGCTTAGGAGGCGCGGGGATCTATGGCTACACCTTC.

This clone was found once. The chain combines TRBV7-2 with TRBJ2-1, with TRBD2 identical over 8 bases. Losses at the gene ends were 1 base for V and 2 bases for J; bases not matched to a gene: 4. The CDR3 has 16 residues. Looked up from germline, CDR1 is SGHTA and CDR2 is FQGNSA. The CDR3 protein is CASSLVGGRTYNEQFF. Written as DNA, the CDR3 is TGTGCCAGCAGCTTAGTGGGCGGGAGGACCTACAATGAGCAGTTCTTC.

This clone appeared a few times. This chain connects TRBV7-7 to TRBJ2-1, with 13 bases aligning to TRBD2. V dropped 5 bases and J dropped 8; count of bases not matched to a gene: 6. The CDR3 covers 15 residues. Looked up from germline, CDR1 is SSHAT and CDR2 is FNYEAQ (reference sequence). CDR3 residues: CASSPGLAGRDEQFF. CDR3 nucleotide sequence: TGTGCCAGCAGCCCGGGACTAGCGGGAAGGGATGAGCAGTTCTTC.

The V and J genes are TRBV7-2 and TRBJ2-1; D ambiguous. This CDR3 region has 17 residues. Germline lookup yields CDR1 SGHTA and CDR2 FQGNSA. The V end was cut by 1 base, the J end by 5 bases, with 18 bases between. For the CDR3, the DNA is TGTGCCAGCAGCTTAGTGGGGTACGGACGGAAGGACAATGAGCAGTTCTTC. This gives the protein CASSLVGYGRKDNEQFF.

The rearrangement uses TRBV6-1 and TRBJ2-7; no firm D call. The germline V gene has CDR1 MNHNS and CDR2 SASEGT. V was trimmed by 5 bases and J by 5 bases, leaving 10 bases between them. The CDR3 runs to 12 residues. CDR3 nucleotides: TGTGCCAGCAGTCCCGGCCCCCACGAGCAGTACTTC. This sequence encodes CASSPGPHEQYF.

The chain is built from TRBV2 and TRBJ2-7; TRBD2 matches at 7 bases. The trim removed 8 bases at V and 6 bases at J, leaving 16 bases unmatched. CDR1 SNHLY and CDR2 FYNNEI come from the germline V gene. The CDR3 covers 15 residues. This chain's CDR3 is CASPLGPGGSSEQYF. CDR3 coding DNA: TGTGCCAGCCCTCTTGGGCCGGGCGGGAGCTCCGAGCAGTACTTC.

The chain uses TRBV15 and TRBJ1-4; D is uncertain. The germline gives CDR1 LNHNV, CDR2 YYDKDF (reference sequence). V was shortened by 1 base and J by 5 bases, with 14 bases between the two germline ends. This CDR3 has 16 residues. In DNA, the CDR3 is TGTGCCACCAGCAGAGGGGCAGAGGGCTTGAATGAAAAACTGTTTTTT. Its protein product is CATSRGAEGLNEKLFF.

In this sample, this clone turned up a few times. The rearrangement uses TRBV7-9 and TRBJ2-2; 11 bases align to TRBD2. The V gene end was trimmed by 2 bases and the J gene end by 6 bases; junction bases not matched to a gene: 8. The CDR3 contains 17 residues. In germline, CDR1 is SEHNR, CDR2 FQNEAQ (reference sequence). The CDR3 nucleotides read TGTGCCAGCAGCTTAACTAGCGGGAGAAGTCGGGCCGGGGAGCTGTTTTTT. Protein sequence: CASSLTSGRSRAGELFF.

This clone was seen only once. The V gene is TRBV28, the J gene TRBJ2-2, with 8 bases fitting TRBD1. The CDR3 loop spans 16 amino acids. J was trimmed by 4 bases and V by 4 bases; bases with no gene match: 8. Germline CDR1 and CDR2: MDHEN and SYDVKM. CDR3 sequence reads: CASSYGQGVSTGELFF. CDR3 sequence (DNA): TGTGCCAGCAGTTATGGACAGGGAGTAAGCACCGGGGAGCTGTTTTTT.

The CDR3 bases are TGTGCCACGAGGGAGGATACGCAGTATTTT. Its translation is CATREDTQYF. The gene calls are TRBV10-3 and TRBJ2-3, with D tentatively TRBD2 (5 bases). Trimming took 10 bases from V and 6 from J, leaving 8 bases between them. This CDR3 has 10 residues. CDR1 is ENHRY and CDR2 is SYGVKD in the germline V gene.

V is TRBV6-5 and J is TRBJ2-7, with TRBD1 matching 11 bases. This CDR3 has 15 amino acids. The ends lost 2 bases at V and 4 bases at J; junction bases unmatched: 4. CDR1 is MNHEY, CDR2 SVGAGI, per germline. CDR3 protein: CASSYGQGAAYEQYF. The CDR3 DNA reads as TGTGCCAGCAGTTACGGACAGGGGGCCGCTTACGAGCAGTACTTC.

This chain uses TRBV27 with TRBJ2-5, with 15 nucleotides matching TRBD2. This CDR3 comprises 17 residues. Trimming removed 3 bases from V and 4 bases from J; junction bases left unmatched: 6. Germline assignment: CDR1 MNHEY and CDR2 SMNVEV (reference sequence). CDR3: CASSFGTSGRLGETQYF. CDR3 nucleotides: TGTGCCAGCAGTTTTGGGACTAGCGGGAGGTTAGGAGAGACCCAGTACTTC.